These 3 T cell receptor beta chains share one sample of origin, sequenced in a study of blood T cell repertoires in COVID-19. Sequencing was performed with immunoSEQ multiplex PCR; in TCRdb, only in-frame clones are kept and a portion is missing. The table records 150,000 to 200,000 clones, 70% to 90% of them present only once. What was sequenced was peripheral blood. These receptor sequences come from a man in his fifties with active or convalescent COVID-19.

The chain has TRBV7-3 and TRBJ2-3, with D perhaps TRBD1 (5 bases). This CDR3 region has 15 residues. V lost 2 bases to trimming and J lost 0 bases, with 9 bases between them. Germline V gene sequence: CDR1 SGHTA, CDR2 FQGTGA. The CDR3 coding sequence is TGTGCCAGCAGCTTATTCAGGGCTAGCACAGATACGCAGTATTTT. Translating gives CASSLFRASTDTQYF.

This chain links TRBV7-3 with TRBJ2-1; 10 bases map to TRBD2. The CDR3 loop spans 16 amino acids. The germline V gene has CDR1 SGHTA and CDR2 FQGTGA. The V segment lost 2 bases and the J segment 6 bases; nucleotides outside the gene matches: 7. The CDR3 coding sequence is TGTGCCAGCAGCTTATACCTAGCGGGAGATTTCAATGAGCAGTTCTTC. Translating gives CASSLYLAGDFNEQFF.

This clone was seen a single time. In nucleotides, the CDR3 is TGTGCCTGGTGGGGGCAGGGATGGACTGAAGCTTTCTTT. Translation gives CAWWGQGWTEAFF. The gene calls are TRBV30 and TRBJ1-1; D perhaps matches TRBD1 (6 bases). Between the trimmed V and J ends, which lost 5 bases and 5 bases, there was a span of 15 bases. The CDR3 runs to 13 residues. Germline-derived CDR1 and CDR2 are GTSNPN and SVGIG (reference sequence).